This T cell receptor (beta chain) was sequenced during a study of early stage breast cancer tumors. Looking at the study overall: ER+/PR+/HER2- status applied to about 80% of the 16 invasive breast tumors. Average read coverage per sample was around 10-fold. Study-level results: Blood repertoires resembled normal breast more than tumor.

Per germline, CDR1 SEHNR and CDR2 FQNEAQ (reference sequence). Unmatched junction bases numbered 9, after V lost 5 bases and J lost 6 bases. The CDR3 totals 14 residues. The data were produced by immunoSEQ multiplex PCR, yet TCRdb's version contains in-frame clones alone and is incomplete. The table has around 53,000 clones, about 93% seen once. Details on this clone: What it binds is unknown.

V is TRBV7-9 and J is TRBJ2-7; 8 bases line up with TRBD1. The source is a person between 65 and 79 years old with breast cancer. What was sequenced was blood. The CDR3 nucleotides are TGTGCCAGCAGCATGGGACAGGCGATCGGCGAGCAGTACTTC. It is translated as CASSMGQAIGEQYF. Drawing the rest from reference TRBV7-9 and TRBJ2-7, the complete variable domain is DTGVSQNPRHKITKRGQNVTFRCDPISEHNRLYWYRQTLGQGPEFLTYFQNEAQLEKSRLLSDRFSAERPKGSFSTLEIQRTEQGDSAMYLCASSMGQAIGEQYFGPGTRLTVT.